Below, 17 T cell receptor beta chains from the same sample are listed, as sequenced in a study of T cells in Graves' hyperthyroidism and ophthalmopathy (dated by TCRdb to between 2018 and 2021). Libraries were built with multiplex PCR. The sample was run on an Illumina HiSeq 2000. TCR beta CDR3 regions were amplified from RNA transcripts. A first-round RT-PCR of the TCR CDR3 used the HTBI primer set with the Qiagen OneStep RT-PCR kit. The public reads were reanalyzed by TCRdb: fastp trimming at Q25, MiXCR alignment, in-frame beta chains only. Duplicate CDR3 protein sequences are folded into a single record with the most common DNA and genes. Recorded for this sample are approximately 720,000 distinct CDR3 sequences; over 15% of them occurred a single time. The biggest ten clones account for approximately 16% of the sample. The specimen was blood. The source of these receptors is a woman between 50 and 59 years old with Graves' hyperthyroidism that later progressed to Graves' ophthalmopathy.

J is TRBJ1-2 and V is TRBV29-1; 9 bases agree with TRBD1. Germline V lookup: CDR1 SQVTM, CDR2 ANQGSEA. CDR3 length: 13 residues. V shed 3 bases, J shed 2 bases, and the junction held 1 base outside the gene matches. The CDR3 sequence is CSVDGTGNYGYTF. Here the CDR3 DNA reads TGCAGCGTTGATGGGACAGGGAACTATGGCTACACCTTC.

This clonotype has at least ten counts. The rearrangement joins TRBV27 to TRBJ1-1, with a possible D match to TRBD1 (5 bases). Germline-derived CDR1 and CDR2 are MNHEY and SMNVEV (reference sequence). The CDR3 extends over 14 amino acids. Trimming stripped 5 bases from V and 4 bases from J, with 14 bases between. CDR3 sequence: CASSPKLGTTEAFF. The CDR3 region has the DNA TGTGCCAGCAGTCCTAAACTTGGGACCACTGAAGCTTTCTTT.

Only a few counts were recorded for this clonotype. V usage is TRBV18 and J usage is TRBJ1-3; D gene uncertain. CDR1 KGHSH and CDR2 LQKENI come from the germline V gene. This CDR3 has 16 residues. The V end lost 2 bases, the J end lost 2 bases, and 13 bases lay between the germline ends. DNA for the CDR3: TGTGCCAGCTCACCAAGGAATCCCGAACCTGGAAACACCATATATTTT. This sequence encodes CASSPRNPEPGNTIYF.

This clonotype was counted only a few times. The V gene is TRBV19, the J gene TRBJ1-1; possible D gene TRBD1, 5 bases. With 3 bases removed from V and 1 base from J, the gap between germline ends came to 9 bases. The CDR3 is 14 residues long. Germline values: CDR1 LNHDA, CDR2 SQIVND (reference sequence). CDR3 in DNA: TGTGCCAGTAGTATCTCTGGACAGAACACTGAAGCTTTCTTT. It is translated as CASSISGQNTEAFF.

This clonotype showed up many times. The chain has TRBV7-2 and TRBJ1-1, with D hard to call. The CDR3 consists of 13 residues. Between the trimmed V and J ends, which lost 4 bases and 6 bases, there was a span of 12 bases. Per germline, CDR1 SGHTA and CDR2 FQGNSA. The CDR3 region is CASSSTPGSEAFF. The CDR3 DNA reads TGTGCCAGCAGCTCAACTCCAGGATCTGAAGCTTTCTTT.

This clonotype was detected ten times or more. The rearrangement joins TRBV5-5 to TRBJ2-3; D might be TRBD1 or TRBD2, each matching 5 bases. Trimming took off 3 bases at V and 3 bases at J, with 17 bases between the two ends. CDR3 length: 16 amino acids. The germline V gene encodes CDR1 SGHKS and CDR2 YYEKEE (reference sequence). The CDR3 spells CASSSGTTSGTDTQYF. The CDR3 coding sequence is TGTGCCAGCAGCTCCGGGACGACGTCAGGGACAGATACGCAGTATTTT.

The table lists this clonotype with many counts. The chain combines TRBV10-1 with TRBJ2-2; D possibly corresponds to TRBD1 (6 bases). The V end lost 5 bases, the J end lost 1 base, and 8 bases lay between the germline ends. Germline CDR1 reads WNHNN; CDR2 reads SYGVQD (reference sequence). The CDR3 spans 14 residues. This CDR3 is CASSQQGNTGELFF. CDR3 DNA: TGCGCCAGCAGTCAACAGGGGAACACCGGGGAGCTGTTTTTT.

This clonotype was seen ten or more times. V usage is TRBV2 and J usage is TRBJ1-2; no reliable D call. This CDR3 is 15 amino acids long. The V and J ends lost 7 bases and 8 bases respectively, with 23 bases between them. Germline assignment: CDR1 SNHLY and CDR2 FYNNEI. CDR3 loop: CASNPMTAVGEGYTF. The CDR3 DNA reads TGTGCCAGCAATCCCATGACCGCCGTCGGGGAGGGCTACACCTTC.

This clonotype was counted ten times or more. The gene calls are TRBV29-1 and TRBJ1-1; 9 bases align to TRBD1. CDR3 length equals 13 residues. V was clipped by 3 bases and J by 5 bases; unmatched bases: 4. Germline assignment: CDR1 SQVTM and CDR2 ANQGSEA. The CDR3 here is CSVDGTGTTEAFF. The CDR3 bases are TGCAGCGTTGATGGGACAGGGACGACTGAAGCTTTCTTT.

The CDR3 DNA reads as TGTGCCAGTAGCCGACCTGACTACACCGGGGAGCTGTTTTTT. Translation gives CASSRPDYTGELFF. This chain uses TRBV19 with TRBJ2-2; no definite D call. The germline CDR1 and CDR2 sequences are LNHDA and SQIVND (reference sequence). V lost 6 bases and J lost 3, with 11 bases in between. The CDR3 contains 14 residues.

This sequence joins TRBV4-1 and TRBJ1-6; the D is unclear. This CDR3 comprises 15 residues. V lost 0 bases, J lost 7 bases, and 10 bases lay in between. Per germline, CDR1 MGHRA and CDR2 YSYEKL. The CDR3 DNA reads TGCGCCAGCAGCCAAGATAGGGAGAGGAATTCACCCCTCCACTTT. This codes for CASSQDRERNSPLHF.

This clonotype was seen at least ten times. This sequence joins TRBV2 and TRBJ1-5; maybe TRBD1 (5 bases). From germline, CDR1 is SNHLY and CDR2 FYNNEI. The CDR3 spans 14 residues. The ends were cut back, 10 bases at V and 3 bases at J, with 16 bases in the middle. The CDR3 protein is CATGTDGHNQPQHF. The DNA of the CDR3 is TGTGCCACCGGGACTGACGGCCACAATCAGCCCCAGCATTTT.

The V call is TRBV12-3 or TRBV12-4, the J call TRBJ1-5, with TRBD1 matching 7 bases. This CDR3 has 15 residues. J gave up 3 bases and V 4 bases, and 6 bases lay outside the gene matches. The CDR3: CASSYQGQLNQPQHF. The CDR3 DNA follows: TGTGCCAGCAGTTACCAGGGACAGCTCAATCAGCCCCAGCATTTT.

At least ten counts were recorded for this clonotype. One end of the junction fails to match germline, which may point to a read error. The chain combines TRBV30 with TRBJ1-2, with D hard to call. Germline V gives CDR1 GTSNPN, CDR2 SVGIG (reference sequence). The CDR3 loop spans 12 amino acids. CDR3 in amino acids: CAWSVDHYGYTF. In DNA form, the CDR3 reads TGTGCCTGGAGTGTGGATCACTACGGCTACACCTTC.

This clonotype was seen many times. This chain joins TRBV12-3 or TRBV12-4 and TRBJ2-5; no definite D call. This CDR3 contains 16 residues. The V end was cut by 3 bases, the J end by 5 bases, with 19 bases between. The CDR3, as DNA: TGTGCCAGCAGTTTTTTCCCCGCGGCCGCTCGGGAGACCCAGTACTTC. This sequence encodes CASSFFPAAARETQYF.

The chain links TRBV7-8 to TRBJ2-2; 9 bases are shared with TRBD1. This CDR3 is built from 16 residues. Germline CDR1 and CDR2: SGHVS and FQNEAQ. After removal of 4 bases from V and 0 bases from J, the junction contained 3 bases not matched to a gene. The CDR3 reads CASSWDRAANTGELFF. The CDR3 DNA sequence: TGTGCCAGCAGCTGGGACAGGGCGGCGAACACCGGGGAGCTGTTTTTT.

The CDR3 region is CSVGLPEAFF. The CDR3 DNA reads as TGCAGCGTCGGGCTCCCTGAAGCTTTCTTT. The rearrangement joins TRBV29-1 to TRBJ1-1, with unresolved D. Looked up from germline, CDR1 is SQVTM and CDR2 is ANQGSEA. V dropped 6 bases and J dropped 6 bases, with 8 bases sitting between them. This CDR3 has 10 amino acids.